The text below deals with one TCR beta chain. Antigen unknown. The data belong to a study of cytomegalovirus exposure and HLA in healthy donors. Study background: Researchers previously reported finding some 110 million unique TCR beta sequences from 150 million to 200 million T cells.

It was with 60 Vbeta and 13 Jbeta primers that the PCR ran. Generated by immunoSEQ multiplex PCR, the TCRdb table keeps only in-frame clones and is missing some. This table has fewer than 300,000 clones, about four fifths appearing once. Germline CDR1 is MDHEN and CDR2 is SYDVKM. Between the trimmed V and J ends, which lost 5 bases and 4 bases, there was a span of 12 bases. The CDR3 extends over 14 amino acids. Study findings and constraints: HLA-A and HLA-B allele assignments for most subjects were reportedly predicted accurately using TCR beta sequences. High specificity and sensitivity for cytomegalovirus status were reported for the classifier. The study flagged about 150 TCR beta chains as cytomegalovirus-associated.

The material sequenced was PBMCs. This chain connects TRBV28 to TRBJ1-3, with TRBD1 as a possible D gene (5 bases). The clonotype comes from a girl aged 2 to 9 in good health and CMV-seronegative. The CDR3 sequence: CASSLQAPGNTIYF. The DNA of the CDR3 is TGTGCCAGCAGTCTACAGGCTCCGGGAAACACCATATATTTT.